A selection of T cell receptor beta chains follows, all from one sample in a study of CD8 T cells in ankylosing spondylitis. TCRdb redid the calling of the 5' RACE reads with MiXCR, one entry per CDR3 protein. The data show under 200,000 distinct CDR3 sequences, with 9.5% to 10% seen just once and about 14% held by the top ten. What was sequenced was blood, either unsorted or a sorted T cell fraction (not recorded which). These TCRs come from a female donor with ankylosing spondylitis or in good health (not recorded which). Both conserved end residues are part of each CDR3. The D gene is left open where the match is weak. The size entry is marked missing in some rows and otherwise reads once, few, many or a size class.

TRBJ2-7	TRBV9	few	.	CASSVTQSNEQYF	TGTGCCAGCAGCGTGACCCAGAGCAACGAGCAGTACTTC
TRBJ2-7	TRBV5-1	many	.	CASSPRGDEQYF	TGCGCCAGCAGCCCCCGCGGGGACGAGCAGTACTTC
TRBJ2-1	TRBV11-2	few	TRBD2	CASSDPGTSRYNEQFF	TGTGCCAGCAGCGACCCCGGGACTAGCAGATACAATGAGCAGTTCTTC
TRBJ2-5	TRBV15	.	TRBD2	CATSSHSGTQGKTQYF	TGTGCCACCAGCAGCCATAGCGGGACCCAGGGGAAGACCCAGTACTTC
TRBJ2-2	TRBV6-1	.	.	CASTTALPGELFF	TGTGCCAGCACTACCGCACTCCCCGGGGAGCTGTTTTTT
TRBJ2-2	TRBV6-2/TRBV6-3	.	.	CASSYPMTQGKDTGELFF	TGTGCCAGCAGTTACCCCATGACTCAGGGAAAGGACACCGGGGAGCTGTTTTTT
TRBJ2-1	TRBV7-9	.	.	CASSSAGKFYNEQFF	TGTGCCAGCAGCTCCGCGGGCAAGTTCTACAATGAGCAGTTCTTC
TRBJ2-5	TRBV7-9	.	.	CASSLGSAETQYF	TGTGCCAGCAGCCTGGGGTCAGCCGAGACCCAGTACTTC
TRBJ2-1	TRBV2	few	TRBD2	CASSEWGTSGSSSYNEQFF	TGTGCCAGCAGTGAATGGGGGACTAGCGGGAGTTCGTCCTACAATGAGCAGTTCTTC
TRBJ2-1	TRBV7-9	few	TRBD2	CASSPRTSGNYNEQFF	TGTGCCAGCAGCCCACGGACTAGCGGGAACTACAATGAGCAGTTCTTC
TRBJ1-1	TRBV20-1	.	TRBD1	CSARDQEGGTLNTEAFF	TGCAGTGCTAGAGATCAAGAAGGGGGCACCTTGAACACTGAAGCTTTCTTT
TRBJ1-1	TRBV6-2/TRBV6-3	.	.	CASSYSVQALNTEAFF	TGTGCCAGCAGTTACTCGGTGCAGGCCTTGAACACTGAAGCTTTCTTT
TRBJ2-3	TRBV27	many	.	CASSLISYDTQYF	TGTGCCAGCAGTTTAATAAGTTATGATACGCAGTATTTT
TRBJ2-3	TRBV28	.	.	CAILSTDTQYF	TGTGCCATTCTCAGCACAGATACGCAGTATTTT
TRBJ1-3	TRBV12-3/TRBV12-4	many	.	CASPRGNTIYF	TGTGCCAGTCCAAGGGGAAACACCATATATTTT
TRBJ2-3	TRBV12-3/TRBV12-4	.	TRBD2	CASSSPGGLTDTQYF	TGTGCCAGCAGCAGCCCCGGGGGGTTGACAGATACGCAGTATTTT
TRBJ2-1	TRBV9	.	.	CASSVGWTEANEQFF	TGTGCCAGCAGCGTAGGATGGACGGAGGCCAATGAGCAGTTCTTC
TRBJ1-5	TRBV12-3/TRBV12-4	many	.	CASGGVPQHF	TGTGCCAGCGGGGGGGTACCCCAGCATTTT
TRBJ2-7	TRBV12-3/TRBV12-4	few	.	CASSLRQHYEQYF	TGTGCCAGCAGTTTGAGGCAGCACTACGAGCAGTACTTC
TRBJ2-5	TRBV28	.	TRBD1	CASTPGTAQETQYF	TGTGCCAGCACCCCTGGGACAGCACAAGAGACCCAGTACTTC
TRBJ2-2	TRBV9	.	TRBD2	CASGGLLAGNTGELFF	TGTGCCAGCGGGGGGTTATTAGCGGGTAACACCGGGGAGCTGTTTTTT
TRBJ2-1	TRBV15	few	TRBD2	CATSRATSGVYNEQFF	TGTGCCACCAGCAGAGCGACTAGCGGGGTCTACAATGAGCAGTTCTTC
TRBJ2-7	TRBV7-9	few	.	CASSLGGSPYEQYF	TGTGCCAGCAGCTTAGGGGGCAGCCCCTACGAGCAGTACTTC
TRBJ1-4	TRBV12-3/TRBV12-4	few	.	CASSPRWRGEVMVKLFF	TGTGCCAGCAGTCCCCGGTGGAGGGGGGAGGTAATGGTAAAACTGTTTTTT
TRBJ1-2	TRBV29-1	.	.	CSAPSGAYGYTF	TGCAGCGCTCCCTCGGGGGCCTATGGCTACACCTTC